The text below deals with one T cell receptor beta chain. Its antigen target is currently unknown. No much larger clonotype is one base removed from it; base qualities were not supplied. Sequencing instrument: Illumina HiSeq 2500. Quantitative 5'-RACE with molecular barcodes was used to prepare TCR beta libraries. As for how the authors treated the data: A new computational method, built on a probabilistic model of VDJ rearrangement, was used to identify disease-linked TCR variants. TCRdb took the public reads, trimmed them with fastp at Q25, ran MiXCR for clone calling and kept in-frame beta chains. Each CDR3 protein appears once, grouped with its most common genes and DNA. Here the V and J calls rest on TCRdb's processing, not on the authors' analysis. The sample records around 770,000 distinct CDR3 sequences, about 11% of which are singletons. The top ten clones comprise roughly 0.51% of the sample.

The source of the sample is a study of CD8 T cells in ankylosing spondylitis (dated by TCRdb to about 2017). For the wider study: The study profiled T cell receptor beta repertoires in healthy donors and ankylosing spondylitis patients to find disease-linked TCR variants. Peripheral blood was sampled, and synovial fluid was additionally collected from ankylosing spondylitis patients. The full study cohort comprised 25 ankylosing spondylitis patients and approximately 100 healthy donors.

Results and caveats for the whole study, not just this receptor: The disease-linked clones showed a CD8+ phenotype and occurred at relatively low frequencies in peripheral blood. Significant enrichment of the disease-linked clones was reported in matched synovial fluid samples from ankylosing spondylitis patients. Some TCR beta motif variants had previously been reported in synovial fluid and blood of reactive arthritis patients, which suggested common disease-initiation mechanisms. Blood from ankylosing spondylitis patients appeared to be characterized by a TCR beta motif made up of fewer than ten highly homologous amino acid variants.

The TCR was taken from a male donor with ankylosing spondylitis. Sequencing input: blood, either unsorted or a sorted T cell fraction (not recorded which).

The DNA sequence reads TGTGCCAGCAGCTTAGCAAGCAGTCTAGGCGAGCAGTACTTC. This codes for CASSLASSLGEQYF. The rearranged chain carries TRBV7-9 and TRBJ2-7, with no reliable assignment of the D segment. The germline V gene encodes CDR1 SEHNR and CDR2 FQNEAQ (reference sequence). Measured from the cysteine to the phenylalanine, the CDR3 is 14 residues long. The read is trimmed to its CDR3 DNA, 42 bases read in frame from base 1. The junction carries 12 bases between V and J, which are trimmed by 0 bases and 6 bases respectively.